A selection of T cell receptor beta chains follows, all from one sample in a study of blood T cell repertoires in COVID-19. Sequencing was performed with immunoSEQ multiplex PCR; in TCRdb, only in-frame clones are kept and a portion is missing. Found here are around 70,000 clones, approximately 91% of them singletons; the top ten hold about 7.3%. The sequencing sample was made of peripheral blood. The receptors derive from a human donor in a cohort sampled during active COVID-19. CDR3s include the opening cysteine and the closing phenylalanine or tryptophan. D genes are given only for firm matches. Rows may omit the clone size; those that give it use once, few, many or a size class.

CDR3 length	clone size	V gene	J gene	D gene	CDR3 protein	CDR3 DNA
15	.	TRBV4-2	TRBJ2-3	.	CASSLTGGVTDTQYF	TGTGCCAGCAGCCTTACAGGCGGCGTCACAGATACGCAGTATTTT
13	.	TRBV10-1	TRBJ2-7	TRBD1	CASSGDRGGEQYF	TGCGCCAGCAGTGGTGACAGGGGTGGCGAGCAGTACTTC
14	.	TRBV7-2	TRBJ2-5	TRBD2	CASSPRLAVETQYF	TGTGCCAGCAGCCCGCGACTAGCGGTGGAGACCCAGTACTTC
13	.	TRBV5-8	TRBJ1-1	.	CASSLIGRQGTFF	TGTGCCAGCAGCTTAATTGGGCGTCAGGGAACTTTCTTT
13	once	TRBV6-4	TRBJ2-5	.	CASSALRGETQYF	TGTGCCAGCAGTGCACTTCGCGGGGAGACCCAGTACTTC
14	.	TRBV13	TRBJ2-1	TRBD1	CASSPTPDRGEQFF	TGTGCCAGCAGCCCTACCCCGGACAGGGGTGAGCAGTTCTTC
16	.	TRBV6-6	TRBJ1-6	TRBD1	CASGRQGPSNNSPLHF	TGTGCCAGCGGAAGACAGGGGCCGAGTAATAATTCACCCCTCCACTTT
19	.	TRBV21-1	TRBJ2-3	.	CASSKSPSWLAGLMDTQYF	TGTGCCAGCAGCAAAAGTCCCTCTTGGCTAGCGGGCTTAATGGATACGCAGTATTTT
14	.	TRBV6-5	TRBJ1-2	.	CASSYRQGQYGYTF	TGTGCCAGCAGTTATCGCCAGGGCCAGTATGGCTACACCTTC
15	.	TRBV4-2	TRBJ1-2	.	CASSQGAETNYGYTF	TGTGCCAGCAGCCAAGGGGCAGAAACCAACTATGGCTACACCTTC
16	.	TRBV9	TRBJ1-4	TRBD1	CASSAGQGARNEKLFF	TGTGCCAGCAGCGCAGGACAGGGGGCGCGTAACGAAAAACTGTTTTTT
15	.	TRBV20-1	TRBJ1-2	.	CSASPGGGAYYGYTF	TGCAGTGCTAGTCCGGGGGGCGGAGCCTACTATGGCTACACCTTC
14	.	TRBV30	TRBJ1-1	.	CAWNGGRADTEAFF	TGTGCCTGGAATGGGGGGAGGGCGGACACTGAAGCTTTCTTT
15	.	TRBV2	TRBJ1-5	TRBD1	CASRTTGGINQPQHF	TGTGCCAGCAGGACAACAGGGGGAATCAATCAGCCCCAGCATTTT
16	.	TRBV4-1	TRBJ2-3	.	CASSQDPGASTDTQYF	TGCGCCAGCAGCCAAGATCCAGGGGCTAGCACAGATACGCAGTATTTT
14	.	TRBV2	TRBJ2-5	TRBD2	CASRASSGQETQYF	TGTGCCAGCAGAGCGTCTAGCGGGCAAGAGACCCAGTACTTC
17	few	TRBV18	TRBJ2-2	.	CASSPRAGQANTGELFF	TGTGCCAGCTCACCAAGGGCAGGGCAAGCGAACACCGGGGAGCTGTTTTTT
17	.	TRBV25-1	TRBJ1-6	.	CASTPIGGALGNSPLHF	TGTGCCAGCACCCCCATTGGGGGGGCGCTTGGGAATTCACCCCTCCACTTT
12	few	TRBV7-6	TRBJ2-7	.	CASSLISYEQYF	TGTGCCAGCAGCTTAATCAGCTACGAGCAGTACTTC
16	once	TRBV4-2	TRBJ1-2	TRBD1	CASRDPGGRENYGYTF	TGTGCCAGCAGAGACCCAGGGGGCCGGGAAAACTATGGCTACACCTTC
15	.	TRBV27	TRBJ1-6	.	CASSFSTAGGSPLHF	TGTGCCAGCAGTTTTTCGACAGCCGGGGGTTCACCCCTCCACTTT
16	once	TRBV19	TRBJ2-7	TRBD1	CASSLSGQGFGYEQYF	TGTGCCAGTAGTCTCTCTGGACAGGGGTTCGGCTACGAGCAGTACTTC
14	.	TRBV6-2/TRBV6-3	TRBJ2-5	TRBD2	CASSSTSGQETQYF	TGTGCCAGCAGTTCTACTAGCGGACAAGAGACCCAGTACTTC
13	once	TRBV27	TRBJ1-2	.	CASSLLGHYGYTF	TGTGCCAGCAGTTTATTGGGGCACTATGGCTACACCTTC
15	once	TRBV6-5	TRBJ1-2	TRBD1	CASESGYRGNYGYTF	TGTGCCAGCGAGTCCGGGTACAGGGGGAACTATGGCTACACCTTC
16	once	TRBV5-6	TRBJ1-1	.	CASSPDTGGSYTEAFF	TGTGCCAGCAGCCCAGATACGGGGGGTTCGTACACTGAAGCTTTCTTT
17	.	TRBV5-1	TRBJ2-3	TRBD1	CASRPSKTGIGTDTQYF	TGCGCCAGCAGACCTTCTAAGACAGGGATAGGAACAGATACGCAGTATTTT
14	.	TRBV7-2	TRBJ1-1	.	CASSLGGLGTEAFF	TGTGCCAGCAGCTTAGGAGGTTTGGGCACTGAAGCTTTCTTT
17	.	TRBV7-9	TRBJ2-7	.	CATQEWRGTASSYEQYF	TGTGCCACCCAAGAATGGAGGGGCACCGCGAGCTCCTACGAGCAGTACTTC
14	once	TRBV6-1	TRBJ2-5	.	CASSELWGRETQYF	TGTGCCAGCAGTGAACTTTGGGGGAGGGAGACCCAGTACTTC
15	.	TRBV9	TRBJ2-1	.	CASSVASASYNEQFF	TGTGCCAGCAGCGTAGCCAGCGCCTCCTACAATGAGCAGTTCTTC
13	.	TRBV12-3/TRBV12-4	TRBJ2-5	TRBD2	CASSLAAGETQYF	TGTGCCAGCAGTTTAGCAGCGGGGGAGACCCAGTACTTC
16	.	TRBV12-5	TRBJ2-2	TRBD2	CASGPRLAGDTGELFF	TGTGCTAGTGGACCACGACTAGCGGGAGACACCGGGGAGCTGTTTTTT
15	once	TRBV19	TRBJ1-3	.	CASSIGPGPGNTIYF	TGTGCCAGTAGTATAGGCCCAGGGCCTGGAAACACCATATATTTT
14	.	TRBV5-4	TRBJ2-1	TRBD2	CASSPRTSDNEQFF	TGTGCCAGCAGCCCCCGGACTAGCGATAATGAGCAGTTCTTC
13	.	TRBV19	TRBJ1-1	.	CASSTTRDTEAFF	TGTGCCAGTAGTACGACCCGGGACACTGAAGCTTTCTTT
13	.	TRBV19	TRBJ1-2	TRBD1	CASSQGEWYGYTF	TGTGCCAGTAGTCAGGGGGAGTGGTATGGCTACACCTTC
14	.	TRBV2	TRBJ2-1	TRBD2	CASSELRGGSEQFF	TGTGCCAGCAGTGAATTGCGGGGGGGTAGTGAGCAGTTCTTC
19	.	TRBV9	TRBJ2-5	TRBD2	CASSPQGGGLAGVSETQYF	TGTGCCAGCAGCCCTCAAGGGGGTGGACTAGCGGGAGTTTCAGAGACCCAGTACTTC
16	.	TRBV6-5	TRBJ2-1	TRBD1	CASSYSGTGPVVEQFF	TGTGCCAGCAGTTACTCGGGGACAGGACCGGTAGTTGAGCAGTTCTTC
16	once	TRBV6-6	TRBJ2-5	TRBD2	CASRQTSGSPPETQYF	TGTGCCAGCAGACAGACTAGCGGGAGCCCCCCAGAGACCCAGTACTTC
16	once	TRBV5-1	TRBJ2-1	TRBD1	CASSYVGTALYNEQFF	TGCGCCAGCAGCTACGTGGGGACAGCGCTATACAATGAGCAGTTCTTC
19	.	TRBV11-2	TRBJ1-3	TRBD1	CASSSRGRGGGHSGNTIYF	TGTGCCAGCAGCTCTAGGGGCCGAGGAGGGGGCCACTCTGGAAACACCATATATTTT
13	.	TRBV28	TRBJ1-4	TRBD1	CASSLTGDEKLFF	TGTGCCAGCAGTTTGACAGGGGATGAAAAACTGTTTTTT
17	.	TRBV7-9	TRBJ2-7	TRBD1	CASSQLGGTGGPYEQYF	TGTGCCAGCAGCCAACTCGGGGGGACAGGGGGGCCCTACGAGCAGTACTTC
16	.	TRBV7-2	TRBJ2-1	TRBD2	CASSSAGTRGYNEQFF	TGTGCCAGCAGCTCAGCCGGGACTAGAGGATACAATGAGCAGTTCTTC